These 14 T cell receptor beta chains were all obtained from the same sample, sequenced in a study of CD8 T cells in Susac syndrome. Roughly 0.45 to 1 ug RNA was reverse transcribed with random hexamers. TCRdb independently ran MiXCR on the immunoSEQ multiplex PCR reads; one entry per CDR3 protein. The sample carries 170,000 or so distinct CDR3 sequences, 85% to 95% recorded once. The sequencing input was CD4+ T cells from PBMCs. The source is a human donor with multiple sclerosis.

This chain connects TRBV19 to TRBJ1-4; no definite D call. The germline CDR1 and CDR2 sequences are LNHDA and SQIVND (reference sequence). The CDR3 is 13 amino acids. Between the trimmed V and J ends, which lost 4 bases and 0 bases, there was a span of 3 bases. CDR3 sequence (DNA): TGTGCCAGTAGTACCGCAACTAATGAAAAACTGTTTTTT. Translated, it gives CASSTATNEKLFF.

This rearrangement joins TRBV5-1 to TRBJ2-1; D uncertain. The V end lost 5 bases, the J end lost 9 bases, and 18 bases lay between the germline ends. The length of the CDR3 is 14 residues. Germline lookup yields CDR1 SGHRS and CDR2 YFSETQ. As DNA, the CDR3 is TGCGCCAGCAGTGCTTCGGGCCTCCGGGTTGAGCAGTTCTTC. It specifies CASSASGLRVEQFF.

The rearrangement uses TRBV6-6 and TRBJ2-5, with TRBD2 matching over 11 bases. This CDR3 has 14 residues. The trim removed 7 bases at V and 5 bases at J, leaving 6 bases unmatched. The germline CDR1 and CDR2 sequences are MNHNY and SVGAGI (reference sequence). CDR3 amino acids: CASTASGRPETQYF. The CDR3 region has the DNA TGTGCCAGCACGGCTAGCGGGAGGCCCGAGACCCAGTACTTC.

V gene TRBV18 combines with J gene TRBJ2-5, with 7 bases that match TRBD1. V dropped 8 bases and J dropped 7; count of bases not matched to a gene: 13. Germline V gene sequence: CDR1 KGHSH, CDR2 LQKENI. The length of the CDR3 is 14 residues. The CDR3 DNA sequence: TGTGCCAGCGACCCCGGACAGGACAAAGGGACCCAGTACTTC. This translates into CASDPGQDKGTQYF.

J is TRBJ2-3 and V is TRBV29-1; 9 bases align to TRBD1. Germline assignment: CDR1 SQVTM and CDR2 ANQGSEA. This CDR3 has 14 amino acids. V shed 6 bases and J 3 bases; nucleotides not matched to a gene: 7. The chain's CDR3 is CSVAGQGGTDTQYF. The CDR3, as DNA: TGCAGCGTCGCGGGACAGGGAGGGACAGATACGCAGTATTTT.

The V call is TRBV7-2, the J call TRBJ2-4; a possible D gene is TRBD1 (5 bases). CDR3 length: 12 residues. V lost 3 bases and J 6 bases, leaving 6 bases between the germline ends. The V gene's germline CDR1 is SGHTA and CDR2 FQGNSA. This CDR3 is CASSLDTNIQYF. Written as DNA, the CDR3 is TGTGCCAGCAGCTTGGACACAAACATTCAGTACTTC.

The CDR3 here is CASALSVGQPQHF. CDR3 DNA: TGTGCCAGCGCTCTTTCGGTCGGGCAGCCCCAGCATTTT. The V gene is TRBV11-2, the J gene TRBJ1-5; no definite D call. The CDR3 totals 13 residues. Germline CDR1 is SGHAT and CDR2 is FQNNGV. V was clipped by 8 bases and J by 7 bases, with 15 bases between them.

The V gene is TRBV5-1, the J gene TRBJ2-7, with TRBD2 matching over 10 bases. The CDR3 has 15 amino acids. Germline CDR1 SGHRS, CDR2 YFSETQ. Trimming cost V 4 bases and J 2 bases; bases outside gene matches: 6. The CDR3 region has the DNA TGCGCCAGCAGCCCGAAAAGCGGGAGGGCCTACGAGCAGTACTTC. Its translation is CASSPKSGRAYEQYF. The full variable domain, in which reference TRBV5-1 and TRBJ2-7 provide the parts outside the CDR3, is KAGVTQTPRYLIKTRGQQVTLSCSPISGHRSVSWYQQTPGQGLQFLFEYFSETQRNKGNFPGRFSGRQFSNSRSEMNVSTLELGDSALYLCASSPKSGRAYEQYFGPGTRLTVT.

The chain employs TRBV20-1 and TRBJ1-1; the match to TRBD1 covers 8 bases. Germline lookup yields CDR1 DFQATT and CDR2 SNEGSKA (reference sequence). V lost 3 bases, J lost 0 bases, and 9 bases stayed unmatched. The CDR3 spans 16 residues. The CDR3 is CSASPPGQAMNTEAFF. For the CDR3, the DNA is TGCAGTGCTAGCCCGCCGGGACAGGCCATGAACACTGAAGCTTTCTTT.

The CDR3 DNA is TGTGCCAGCAGCCAATGGATAAACCGTCGCGGGTTTGACTATGGCTACACCTTC. Its protein product is CASSQWINRRGFDYGYTF. The chain couples TRBV16 to TRBJ1-2; D is undetermined. The germline V gene encodes CDR1 KGHSY and CDR2 FQNENV. CDR3 length: 18 residues. Trimming pared 1 base from V and 3 bases from J, leaving 21 bases between.

V and J are TRBV7-2 and TRBJ2-5; D is unclear. The CDR3 totals 14 residues. Germline CDR1 is SGHTA and CDR2 is FQGNSA. V was clipped by 3 bases and J by 0 bases, with 8 bases between them. The DNA of the CDR3 is TGTGCCAGCAGCTTTAGACCGGACCAAGAGACCCAGTACTTC. The encoded protein is CASSFRPDQETQYF.

The chain is built from TRBV20-1 and TRBJ1-3; the D gene is possibly TRBD1 (6 bases). Germline V gene data show CDR1 as DFQATT and CDR2 as SNEGSKA (reference sequence). The CDR3 is made up of 12 amino acids. Trimming shortened V by 3 bases and J by 4 bases, and 7 bases separated the two germline ends. DNA of the CDR3: TGCAGTGCTAGGACAGGAGGAAACACCATATATTTT. Amino acids: CSARTGGNTIYF.

This CDR3 reads CATSDHVGLHTDTQYF. The CDR3 DNA is TGTGCCACCAGTGACCATGTCGGGCTTCACACAGATACGCAGTATTTT. The rearrangement uses TRBV24-1 and TRBJ2-3; D not resolved. The germline V gene has CDR1 KGHDR and CDR2 SFDVKD. The CDR3 loop spans 16 amino acids. V lost 4 bases to trimming and J lost 2 bases, with 15 bases between them.

This chain joins TRBV29-1 and TRBJ2-7, with TRBD2 as a possible D gene (5 bases). The CDR3 length is 12 residues. Trimming took 5 bases from V and 9 from J, leaving 17 bases between them. Germline V lookup: CDR1 SQVTM, CDR2 ANQGSEA. CDR3 sequence: CSVSRGTAGQYF. CDR3 DNA sequence: TGCAGCGTTAGCCGCGGTACGGCGGGGCAGTACTTC.